These 19 T cell receptor beta chains were sequenced from one sample in a study of cytomegalovirus exposure and HLA in healthy donors. Primers: 60 Vbeta forward and 13 Jbeta reverse. TCRdb keeps only in-frame clones here, not all; method: immunoSEQ multiplex PCR. The sample carries fewer than 80,000 clones, approximately 75% recorded once. The sample taken for sequencing was PBMCs. These receptors were taken from a man between 50 and 59 years old in good health and CMV-seropositive.

The rearrangement uses TRBV29-1 and TRBJ1-2, with 7 bases fitting TRBD1. CDR1 and CDR2 (germline): SQVTM, ANQGSEA. J was trimmed by 9 bases and V by 4 bases; bases with no gene match: 11. This CDR3 has 13 residues. The CDR3 DNA sequence: TGCAGCGTTGCCGGGACAGCTTACGATCGCTACACCTTC. Translating it yields CSVAGTAYDRYTF.

The genes are TRBV5-4 and TRBJ2-5; TRBD2 agrees at 15 bases. The trim removed 6 bases at V and 10 bases at J, leaving 13 bases unmatched. This CDR3 region has 16 residues. Germline V CDR1 and CDR2: SGHNT, YYREEE (reference sequence). The CDR3 nucleotides read TGTGCCAGCAACCTAGGGGGGACTAGCGGGGGGAGTGGCCAGTACTTC. This sequence encodes CASNLGGTSGGSGQYF. Combining the CDR3 with reference TRBV5-4 and TRBJ2-5 gives the whole variable domain ETGVTQSPTHLIKTRGQQVTLRCSSQSGHNTVSWYQQALGQGPQFIFQYYREEENGRGNFPPRFSGLQFPNYSSELNVNALELDDSALYLCASNLGGTSGGSGQYFGPGTRLLVL.

V usage is TRBV19 and J usage is TRBJ1-1; D is undetermined. This CDR3 contains 14 residues. Trimming stripped 7 bases from V and 1 base from J, with 13 bases between. Germline V gives CDR1 LNHDA, CDR2 SQIVND (reference sequence). The CDR3 loop is CASMRGWANTEAFF. CDR3 nucleotides: TGTGCCAGTATGCGAGGGTGGGCGAACACTGAAGCTTTCTTT.

The chain has TRBV29-1 and TRBJ1-5; possibly TRBD1 for D (6 bases). The V and J ends lost 7 bases and 6 bases respectively, with 16 bases between them. The CDR3 covers 13 residues. CDR1 SQVTM and CDR2 ANQGSEA come from the germline V gene. The CDR3 coding sequence is TGCAGCGGGAATACAGGGCCCGGTCAGCCCCAGCATTTT. Translation: CSGNTGPGQPQHF.

The J gene is TRBJ2-3, the V gene TRBV7-2; D call uncertain. Germline CDR1 reads SGHTA; CDR2 reads FQGNSA. The CDR3 length is 11 residues. Deletions cut 5 bases from V and 7 bases from J, with 7 bases between. As DNA, the CDR3 is TGTGCCAGCAGCCCCCGTAATACGCAGTATTTT. Protein product: CASSPRNTQYF.

This rearrangement joins TRBV25-1 to TRBJ1-1, with D perhaps matching TRBD1 (6 bases). V lost 4 bases and J 5 bases, leaving 11 bases between the germline ends. This CDR3 has 13 amino acids. CDR1 is MGHDK and CDR2 is SYGVNS in the germline V gene. The CDR3 protein is CASSVTGSTEAFF. The CDR3 DNA sequence: TGTGCCAGCAGTGTTACAGGGTCGACTGAAGCTTTCTTT.

CDR3 protein: CASSVASSGQGAGRTDTQYF. The DNA for the CDR3 is TGTGCCAGCAGCGTAGCTTCCTCCGGACAGGGCGCCGGTCGGACAGATACGCAGTATTTT. The rearrangement joins TRBV9 to TRBJ2-3, with 8 positions matching TRBD1. The J segment lost 3 bases and the V segment lost 0 bases, leaving 18 bases of the junction unmatched. This CDR3 comprises 20 residues. Per the germline V gene, CDR1 is SGDLS and CDR2 is YYNGEE. Complete variable domain (other parts from reference TRBV9 and TRBJ2-3): DSGVTQTPKHLITATGQRVTLRCSPRSGDLSVYWYQQSLDQGLQFLIQYYNGEERAKGNILERFSAQQFPDLHSELNLSSLELGDSALYFCASSVASSGQGAGRTDTQYFGPGTRLTVL.

A single count supports this clone. The V call is TRBV9, the J call TRBJ1-5; D is uncertain. Between the trimmed V and J ends, which lost 0 bases and 0 bases, there was a span of 4 bases. The CDR3 length is 14 residues. The germline gives CDR1 SGDLS, CDR2 YYNGEE. The CDR3 loop is CASSVDSSNQPQHF. The CDR3 DNA reads as TGTGCCAGCAGCGTAGACAGTAGCAATCAGCCCCAGCATTTT.

V is TRBV15 and J is TRBJ2-3; TRBD1 matches 11 bases. Germline lookup yields CDR1 LNHNV and CDR2 YYDKDF (reference sequence). The CDR3 extends over 15 amino acids. Trimming cost V 5 bases and J 3 bases; bases outside gene matches: 4. The CDR3 protein is CATSVGQGGTDTQYF. The DNA for the CDR3 is TGTGCCACCAGCGTGGGACAGGGGGGGACAGATACGCAGTATTTT.

The chain has TRBV29-1 and TRBJ1-2; TRBD1 is a possible D gene (5 bases). V was clipped by 0 bases and J by 7 bases, with 12 bases between them. This CDR3 is 13 amino acids long. Germline CDR1 and CDR2: SQVTM and ANQGSEA. CDR3: CSVEDQGGLGYTF. CDR3 sequence (DNA): TGCAGCGTTGAAGATCAGGGAGGGCTTGGCTACACCTTC.

This clone has only a few counts. This chain links TRBV7-9 with TRBJ1-4, with 8 bases fitting TRBD1. The germline gives CDR1 SEHNR, CDR2 FQNEAQ (reference sequence). Trimming cost V 2 bases and J 14 bases; bases outside gene matches: 4. The CDR3 has 12 amino acids. CDR3 loop: CASSLNRGSLFF. The CDR3, as DNA: TGTGCCAGCAGCTTAAACAGGGGGTCGCTGTTTTTT.

The J gene is TRBJ1-5, the V gene TRBV14; TRBD1 might be the D (6 bases). Deletions cut 5 bases from V and 4 bases from J, with 18 bases between. Per the germline V gene, CDR1 is SGHDN and CDR2 is FVKESK. CDR3 length: 16 amino acids. This CDR3 is CASSNDAGTLNQPQHF. CDR3 DNA sequence: TGTGCCAGCAGCAACGACGCCGGGACACTTAATCAGCCCCAGCATTTT. The variable domain in full, completed from reference TRBV14 and TRBJ1-5, reads EAGVTQFPSHSVIEKGQTVTLRCDPISGHDNLYWYRRVMGKEIKFLLHFVKESKQDESGMPNNRFLAERTGGTYSTLKVQPAELEDSGVYFCASSNDAGTLNQPQHFGDGTRLSIL.

The rearrangement joins TRBV5-1 to TRBJ2-3, with TRBD1 matching over 7 bases. Looked up from germline, CDR1 is SGHRS and CDR2 is YFSETQ. This CDR3 comprises 16 residues. Trimming at V came to 1 base and at J to 4 bases, leaving 9 bases not matched to a gene. CDR3 loop: CASSLWGQIFPDTQYF. The DNA of the CDR3 is TGCGCCAGCAGCTTGTGGGGACAGATTTTCCCAGATACGCAGTATTTT.

The chain couples TRBV9 to TRBJ1-5; 7 nucleotides match TRBD1. This CDR3 is built from 15 residues. The V gene end was trimmed by 4 bases and the J gene end by 4 bases; junction bases not matched to a gene: 8. Per germline, CDR1 SGDLS and CDR2 YYNGEE. Here the CDR3 reads CASSPAGTDNQPQHF. The CDR3 DNA reads TGTGCCAGCAGCCCTGCGGGGACAGATAATCAGCCCCAGCATTTT.

The genes are TRBV7-3 and TRBJ2-1, with D perhaps TRBD2 (6 bases). Trimming stripped 0 bases from V and 10 bases from J, with 10 bases between. This CDR3 region has 13 residues. Germline values: CDR1 SGHTA, CDR2 FQGTGA. Here the CDR3 reads CASSLTREEEQFF. DNA for the CDR3: TGTGCCAGCAGCTTAACGCGGGAAGAAGAGCAGTTCTTC.

This clone was counted only a few times. The V call is TRBV28, the J call TRBJ1-2; perhaps TRBD1 as D (5 bases). Trimming pared 10 bases from V and 7 bases from J, leaving 19 bases between. The CDR3 is made up of 13 amino acids. From germline, CDR1 is MDHEN and CDR2 SYDVKM. CDR3 in DNA: TGTGCCACCCGGGAGGGACCCAGGATTGGCTACACCTTC. Translating gives CATREGPRIGYTF.

Notes on this clone: At one end the junction does not follow the germline gene, possibly because of a read error. The rearrangement joins TRBV13 to TRBJ2-3; 12 bases match TRBD2. CDR3 length: 16 residues. CDR1 and CDR2 from the germline V gene are PRHDT and FYEKMQ (reference sequence). The CDR3 region is CASSLGLAGPTDTQYF. The CDR3 bases are TGTGCCAGCAGCCTAGGACTAGCGGGACCCACAGATACGCAGTATTTT.

This clone has a handful of counts. The chain recombines TRBV5-1 with TRBJ2-7; 7 bases line up with TRBD1. J was trimmed by 0 bases and V by 4 bases; bases with no gene match: 7. CDR3 length equals 15 residues. CDR1 is SGHRS, CDR2 YFSETQ, per germline. The CDR3, as DNA: TGCGCCAGCAGCAACACAGGGGCTAGCTCCTACGAGCAGTACTTC. Protein: CASSNTGASSYEQYF.

The genes are TRBV28 and TRBJ2-7; TRBD1 matches at 7 bases. Germline values: CDR1 MDHEN, CDR2 SYDVKM. After removal of 4 bases from V and 3 bases from J, the junction contained 12 bases not matched to a gene. CDR3 length: 16 amino acids. Here the CDR3 reads CASSSPSQTGIYEQYF. For the CDR3, the DNA is TGTGCCAGCAGTTCGCCCTCCCAGACAGGGATCTACGAGCAGTACTTC. The full variable domain, in which reference TRBV28 and TRBJ2-7 provide the parts outside the CDR3, is DVKVTQSSRYLVKRTGEKVFLECVQDMDHENMFWYRQDPGLGLRLIYFSYDVKMKEKGDIPEGYSVSREKKERFSLILESASTNQTSMYLCASSSPSQTGIYEQYFGPGTRLTVT.